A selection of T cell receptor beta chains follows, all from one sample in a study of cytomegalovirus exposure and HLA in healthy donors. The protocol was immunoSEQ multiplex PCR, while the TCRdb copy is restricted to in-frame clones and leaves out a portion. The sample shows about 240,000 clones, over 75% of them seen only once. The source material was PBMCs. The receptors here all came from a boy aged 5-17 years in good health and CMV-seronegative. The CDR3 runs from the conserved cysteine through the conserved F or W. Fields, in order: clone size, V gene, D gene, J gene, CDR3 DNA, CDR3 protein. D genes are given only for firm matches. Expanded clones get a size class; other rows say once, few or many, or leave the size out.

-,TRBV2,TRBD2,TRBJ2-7,TGTGCCACAAGAATAGCGGGAGAATACGAGCAGTACTTC,CATRIAGEYEQYF
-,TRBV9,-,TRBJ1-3,TGTGCCAGCAGCGTAGAACCCACGGTGGGGGAGGCTGGAAACACCATATATTTT,CASSVEPTVGEAGNTIYF
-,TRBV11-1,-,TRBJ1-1,TGTGCCAGCAGCGTGCGGATGAACACTGAAGCTTTCTTT,CASSVRMNTEAFF
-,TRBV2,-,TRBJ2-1,TGTGCCAGCAGTGAAGTTACTAGCCCGTTCTTC,CASSEVTSPFF
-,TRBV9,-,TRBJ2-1,TGTGCCAGCAGCGCCCTTTACAATGAGCAGTTCTTC,CASSALYNEQFF
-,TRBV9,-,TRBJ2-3,TGTGCCAGCAGCGTAGCCGGGGGAGATACGCAGTATTTT,CASSVAGGDTQYF
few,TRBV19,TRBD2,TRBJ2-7,TGTGCCAGTAGCTTTAGCGGGTCCACCTACGAGCAGTACTTC,CASSFSGSTYEQYF
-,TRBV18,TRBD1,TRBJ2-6,TGTGCCAGCTCATCTCAGACAGGGGGCTCTGGGGCCAACGTCCTGACTTTC,CASSSQTGGSGANVLTF
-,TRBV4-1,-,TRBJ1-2,TGCGCCAGCAGCCAAGGGCCCTGGGGCGGCTACACCTTC,CASSQGPWGGYTF
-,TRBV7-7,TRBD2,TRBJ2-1,TGTGCCAGCAGCGCCCTAGCGGGCCTATACAATGAGCAGTTCTTC,CASSALAGLYNEQFF
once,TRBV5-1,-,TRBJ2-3,TGCGCCAGCAGGTCTGGCGGGCTTCCTTCTAGCACAGATACGCAGTATTTT,CASRSGGLPSSTDTQYF
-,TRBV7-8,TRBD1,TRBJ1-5,TGTGCCAGCAGCTTGGGACAGCCCAACGATTATCAGCCCCAGCATTTT,CASSLGQPNDYQPQHF
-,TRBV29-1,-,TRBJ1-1,TGCAGCGTTGGAGTTGGGCTGCACGTCACTGAAGCTTTCTTT,CSVGVGLHVTEAFF
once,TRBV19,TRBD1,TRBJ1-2,TGTGCCAGTAGTATGGATCGATGGACAGGGAAGGGAGGCTACACCTTC,CASSMDRWTGKGGYTF
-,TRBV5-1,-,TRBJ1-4,TGCGCCAGCAGCTCCAGGACAACAACTAATGAAAAACTGTTTTTT,CASSSRTTTNEKLFF
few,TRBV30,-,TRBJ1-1,TGTGCCTGGATACGACAGTCGATAGACACTGAAGCTTTCTTT,CAWIRQSIDTEAFF
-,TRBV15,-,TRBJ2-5,TGTGCCACCAGCAGAGGCGGTGGGGGGGGGCAGACCCAGTACTTC,CATSRGGGGGQTQYF
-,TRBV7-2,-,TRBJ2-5,TGTGCCAGCAGCTTAGGGGCAGAAAAAGAGACCCAGTACTTC,CASSLGAEKETQYF
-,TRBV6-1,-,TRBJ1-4,TGTGCCAGCAGTGGCAGGGTTGGCGAAGAAAAACTGTTTTTT,CASSGRVGEEKLFF
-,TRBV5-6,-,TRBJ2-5,TGTGCCAGCATCAAAACCCCCGGTGAGACCCAGTACTTC,CASIKTPGETQYF
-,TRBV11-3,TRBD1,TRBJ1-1,TGTGCCAGCAGCCCCGACAGGGCGACTGAAGCTTTCTTT,CASSPDRATEAFF
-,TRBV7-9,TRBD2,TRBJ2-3,TGTGCCAGCAGCGCCAGGCCCAGAGCGGGAGCTACAGATACGCAGTATTTT,CASSARPRAGATDTQYF
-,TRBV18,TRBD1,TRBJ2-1,TGTGCCAGCTCACCATACGTTGGACAGGGGTTCAATGAGCAGTTCTTC,CASSPYVGQGFNEQFF
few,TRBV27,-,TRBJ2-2,TGTGCCAGCAGTTTTGACAGGATTAACACCGGGGAGCTGTTTTTT,CASSFDRINTGELFF
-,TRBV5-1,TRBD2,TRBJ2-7,TGCGCCAGCAGCCAGGGACTAGCGGGAGGGGGCGAGCAGTACTTC,CASSQGLAGGGEQYF
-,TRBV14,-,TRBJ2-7,TGTGCCAGCAGCTACATTGCAGGCGCCTACGAGCAGTACTTC,CASSYIAGAYEQYF
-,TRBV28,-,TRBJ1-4,TGTGCCAGCAGTTTTTCCGGGACACTAAATGAAAAACTGTTTTTT,CASSFSGTLNEKLFF
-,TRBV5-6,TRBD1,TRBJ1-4,TGTGCCAGCAGCTGGGACAGGGGGCGAGAAAAACTGTTTTTT,CASSWDRGREKLFF
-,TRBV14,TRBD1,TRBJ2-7,TGTGCCAGCAGCCTCCTAACATATACCGGGACAGGGCTCTACGAGCAGTACTTC,CASSLLTYTGTGLYEQYF
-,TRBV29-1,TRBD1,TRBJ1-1,TGCAGCGCTACAGGGGAACAGGACACTGAAGCTTTCTTT,CSATGEQDTEAFF
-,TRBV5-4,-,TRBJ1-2,TGTGCCAGCAGTTACATGGACAAACCCCCGGGCTATGGCTACACCTTC,CASSYMDKPPGYGYTF
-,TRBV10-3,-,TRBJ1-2,TGTGCCATCAGTGAGGGACAGAATACTAACTATGGCTACACCTTC,CAISEGQNTNYGYTF
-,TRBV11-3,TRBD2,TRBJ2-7,TGTGCCAGCAGCTTCGGGGGGAACTACGAGCAGTACTTC,CASSFGGNYEQYF
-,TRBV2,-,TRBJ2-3,TGTGCCAGCAGTGACCCGGGAAGGATCACAGATACGCAGTATTTT,CASSDPGRITDTQYF
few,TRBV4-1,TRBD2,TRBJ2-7,TGCGCCAGCAGCCAAACAACTAGCGGGCCCTACGAGCAGTACTTC,CASSQTTSGPYEQYF
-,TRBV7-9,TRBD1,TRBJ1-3,TGTGCCAGCAGCTGGCGACAGGGATCGGGTAACACCATATATTTT,CASSWRQGSGNTIYF
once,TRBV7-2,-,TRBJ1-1,TGTGCCAGCAGCTTAGATCTCGGGAACACTGAAGCTTTCTTT,CASSLDLGNTEAFF
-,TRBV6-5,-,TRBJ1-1,TGTGCCAGCAGTTACTTAGAAAACACTGAAGCTTTCTTT,CASSYLENTEAFF
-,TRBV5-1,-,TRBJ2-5,TGCGCCAGCGGCCAATCGGGCGGAGGGCCAGGAGAGACCCAGTACTTC,CASGQSGGGPGETQYF
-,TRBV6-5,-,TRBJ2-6,TGTGCCAGCAGCCACAGGAGATCTGGGGCCAACGTCCTGACTTTC,CASSHRRSGANVLTF
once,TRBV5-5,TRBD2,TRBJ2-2,TGTGCCAGCAGCTTCTCGACTAGCTCGGGGGAGCTGTTTTTT,CASSFSTSSGELFF